The text below deals with one TCR beta chain. Its target is unknown. These data belong to a study of T cells in localized non-small cell lung cancer. Study results and limitations: Blood T cell density predicted longer survival; adjacent-lung clonality, shorter. One tumor region alone was sequenced, and heterogeneity therefore remains possible. Out of the top 100 tumor clones, a median approximately 57 were seen in adjacent lung.

This CDR3 spans 16 amino acids. V lost 5 bases and J lost 1; bases outside the gene matches: 8. Germline V CDR1 and CDR2: SGHNT, YYREEE (reference sequence). Clones were sequenced by immunoSEQ multiplex PCR, and TCRdb holds only the in-frame ones, with some missing. The sample has 53,000 or so clones, about nine tenths seen once. This chain joins TRBV5-4 and TRBJ2-3; 9 nucleotides align to TRBD2. The TCR sequence derives from a man aged 40 to 75 with stage I lung adenocarcinoma. The sample here was peripheral blood, taken before any cancer treatment. CDR3 nucleotide sequence: TGTGCCAGCAGAGGTAGCGGGAGAGGCGGCACAGATACGCAGTATTTT. Residues: CASRGSGRGGTDTQYF.